This T cell receptor beta chain stems from a study of T cells in Graves' hyperthyroidism and ophthalmopathy (dated by TCRdb to between 2018 and 2021). With respect to the entire study: Peripheral blood samples were taken at initial diagnosis, before any treatment was given. To identify TCR V-J signatures that set the groups apart, the researchers used a discovery cohort of more than 95 patients, made up of 40 to 45 with Graves' ophthalmopathy and some 56 with stable Graves' hyperthyroidism. An independent validation cohort of around 19 hyperthyroidism patients and some 15 patients who later progressed to ophthalmopathy tested prospective prediction of ophthalmopathy. The roughly 99 discovery patients were divided at random into training and test sets in a 7:3 ratio. The study also compared thyroid tissue and blood T-cell repertoires from about 6 Graves' hyperthyroidism patients. Following sampling, methimazole starting at 30 mg daily was given to hyperthyroidism patients, and high-dose intravenous methylprednisolone was given to ophthalmopathy patients. The paper describes TCR Vbeta CDR3 sequencing of some 130 peripheral blood samples, made up of roughly 45 ophthalmopathy patients, roughly 75 hyperthyroidism patients and roughly 17 progressor patients.

Stable Graves' hyperthyroidism was defined as no progression to ophthalmopathy during 18 months of follow-up. Hyperthyroidism patients were newly diagnosed, with disease duration under 2 months, and aged 18 to 65 years. Patients with uncontrolled infections, other autoimmune diseases, pregnancy or lactation were excluded. Clinical symptoms, serum thyroxine and TRAb, thyroid ultrasound, and orbital computed tomography formed the basis for the diagnoses. Ficoll-Paque density gradient centrifugation was used to isolate PBMCs from around 10 ml of fresh peripheral blood. Trizol reagent was used to extract total RNA, and RNA quality was then checked on an Agilent 2100 Bioanalyzer. The germline V gene (reference sequence) supplies CDR1 SEHNR and CDR2 FQNEAQ. The cysteine opens and the phenylalanine closes a CDR3 of 15 amino acids. Left in the record is the CDR3 DNA by itself, 45 bases read in frame from the first base.

Remarks on this clonotype: No cognate antigen has been identified for it. A clone one base away is much larger, so this may be a read error.

The TCR beta CDR3 regions were amplified from the RNA transcripts. For the first round of RT-PCR on the TCR CDR3, the HTBI primer set was used together with the Qiagen OneStep RT-PCR kit. Libraries were constructed in a second round of multiplex PCR, after which size selection and purification were performed. The libraries were sequenced on an Illumina HiSeq2000 using paired-end 100 bp reads. On the study's bioinformatics: Raw data were processed with SOAPnuke, discarding reads with adapters, uncalled bases, mean Phred below 15, or no exact constant-primer or identifier match. High-quality paired reads were merged using COPE v1.2.5, and each unique nucleotide sequence was defined as a clonotype. MiTCR v1.1 was used to align the clonotypes against IMGT TRBV, TRBD and TRBJ reference segments. The analysis included only V-J combinations with a frequency above 0.0001, which together covered about 99% of the repertoires. The TCS score was defined as the ratio of F50 (clonal expansion) to E x V (chaos), calculated using BLOSUM62-based TCRdist between CDR3 peptides within each V-J. Welch's t-statistics and random forest reduced 450 to 600 V-J features to 10 to 15, which were used in a naive Bayes classifier (R e1071). Thyroid-blood repertoire similarity was quantified with the Morisita-Horn index. TCRdb ran its own pipeline on the public reads, namely fastp trimming at Q25 and MiXCR clone calling, and kept in-frame beta chains. Entries that share a CDR3 protein sequence are merged under the most common genes and DNA. Here the V and J calls rest on TCRdb's processing, not on the authors' analysis. This sample lists nearly 750,000 distinct CDR3 sequences; 35% were detected once. The ten most abundant clones make up around 29% of the sample.

General conclusions and limits of the study: Most expanded thyroid clonotypes (frequency above 0.001) were also detected in blood, suggesting blood repertoires may reflect thyroid immune responses. Sample size was not statistically predetermined, and blinding of investigators to group allocation was not performed. Ophthalmopathy was separated from stable hyperthyroidism by a 13 V-J signature model, with 85% to 90% sensitivity and about 81% specificity obtained in cross-validation and 80%/75% obtained in testing. In validation, the model predicted progression to ophthalmopathy with 65% to 71% sensitivity and approximately 78% specificity, a median of about 6 months before onset.

Material for sequencing was blood. The receptor's source is a woman aged 40 to 49 with Graves' hyperthyroidism. Rearrangement joined TRBV7-9 to TRBJ1-4, and perhaps TRBD1 as D gene, on 5 matching bases. The DNA sequence follows: TGTGCCAGCAGCCATACCGCAGGGTCAAATGAAGAACTGTTTTTT. It translates to CASSHTAGSNEELFF.